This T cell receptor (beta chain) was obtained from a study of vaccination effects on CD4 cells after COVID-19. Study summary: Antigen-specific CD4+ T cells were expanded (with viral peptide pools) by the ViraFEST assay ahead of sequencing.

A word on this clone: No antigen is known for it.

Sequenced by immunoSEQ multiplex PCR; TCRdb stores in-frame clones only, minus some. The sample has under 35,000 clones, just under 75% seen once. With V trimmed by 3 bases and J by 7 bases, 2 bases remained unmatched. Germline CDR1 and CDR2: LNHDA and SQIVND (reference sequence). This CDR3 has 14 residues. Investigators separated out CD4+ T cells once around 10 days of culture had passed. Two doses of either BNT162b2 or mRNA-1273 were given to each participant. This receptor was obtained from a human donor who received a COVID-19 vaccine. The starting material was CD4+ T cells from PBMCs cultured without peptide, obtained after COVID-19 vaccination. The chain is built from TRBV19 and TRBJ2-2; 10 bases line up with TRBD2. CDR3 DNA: TGTGCCAGTAGTATGGCTAGCGGGAGCGGGGAGCTGTTTTTT. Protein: CASSMASGSGELFF.